The source of this TCR beta chain is a study of T cell responses to AZD1222 COVID-19 vaccine. Regarding the study as a whole: The study reported that nearly half of spike-specific TCRs target unmutated variant regions. Females made up more of the donors, who were largely white British, and clonal diversity may have come out too low. It was only after the peak T cell response that any repertoires were sampled.

CDR1 is SGHRS, CDR2 YFSETQ, per germline. Trimming removed 3 bases from V and 1 base from J, with 11 bases in between. The CDR3 length is 14 residues. This table comes from immunoSEQ multiplex PCR, and its TCRdb copy is limited to in-frame clones, with some not included. The profile covers about 150,000 clones, with about 87% appearing a single time and 3% to 4% taken by the ten largest. Points on this clone: Its antigen is not known.

The sample here was peripheral blood, taken on day 0 of MenACWY control vaccination. This TCR was recovered from an adult in good health. The V gene is TRBV5-1, the J gene TRBJ2-7; D is perhaps TRBD1 or TRBD2 (5 bases each). The CDR3 DNA reads as TGCGCCAGCAGCTACCGGGACGCATCCTACGAGCAGTACTTC. It translates to CASSYRDASYEQYF.